These 22 T cell receptor beta chains originate from one sample sequenced in a study of blood T cell repertoires in COVID-19. Sequencing was performed with immunoSEQ multiplex PCR; in TCRdb, only in-frame clones are kept and a portion is missing. The table includes some 150,000 clones, 80% to 90% detected once. Material for sequencing was peripheral blood. These receptors were collected from a woman in her forties with acute or convalescent COVID-19.

The V and J genes are TRBV19 and TRBJ2-2; tentatively, D is TRBD1 (5 bases). Germline CDR1 LNHDA, CDR2 SQIVND (reference sequence). The CDR3 extends over 15 amino acids. V lost 5 bases and J 0 bases, leaving 10 bases between the germline ends. CDR3 in DNA: TGTGCCAGTAGTCCGGACAACACGAACACCGGGGAGCTGTTTTTT. It yields the protein CASSPDNTNTGELFF. Based on the CDR3 plus reference TRBV19 and TRBJ2-2, the full variable domain is DGGITQSPKYLFRKEGQNVTLSCEQNLNHDAMYWYRQDPGQGLRLIYYSQIVNDFQKGDIAEGYSVSREKKESFPLTVTSAQKNPTAFYLCASSPDNTNTGELFFGEGSRLTVL.

About this clone itself: Sequence at one end of the junction differs from germline and may be a read error. The rearrangement uses TRBV19 and TRBJ2-7, with D perhaps TRBD1 (5 bases). Germline CDR1 reads LNHDA; CDR2 reads SQIVND (reference sequence). The CDR3 consists of 14 residues. CDR3 residues: CASSITPRAGCTGF. The CDR3 bases are TGTGCCAGTAGTATAACCCCCCGGGCAGGGTGCACGGGCTTC.

This rearrangement joins TRBV28 to TRBJ2-4, with no clear D. Germline CDR1 reads MDHEN; CDR2 reads SYDVKM. V gave up 10 bases and J gave up 4 bases, with 5 bases separating them. CDR3 length equals 10 residues. The CDR3 bases are TGTGCCACCCAAAAAAACATTCAGTACTTC. This gives the protein CATQKNIQYF.

This clone showed up just a few times. The chain uses TRBV6-1 and TRBJ1-6, with D perhaps TRBD1 (5 bases). The CDR3 is 15 residues long. Trimming stripped 3 bases from V and 9 bases from J, with 15 bases between. CDR1 is MNHNS and CDR2 is SASEGT in the germline V gene. In DNA, the CDR3 is TGTGCCAGCAGTGAGGGGGGTGATATCAGTTCACCCCTCCACTTT. Translation: CASSEGGDISSPLHF.

The gene calls are TRBV6-5 and TRBJ2-2, with D possibly TRBD2 on 5 matching bases. Germline V gene data show CDR1 as MNHEY and CDR2 as SVGAGI. The CDR3 runs 14 residues. Trimming removed 7 bases from V and 1 base from J, with 10 bases in between. CDR3 DNA sequence: TGTGCCAGCAAGTCGGGGAGGAACACCGGGGAGCTGTTTTTT. Its protein product is CASKSGRNTGELFF.

The chain recombines TRBV6-4 with TRBJ1-3; no clear D. The germline CDR1 and CDR2 sequences are MRHNA and SNTAGT. V dropped 10 bases and J dropped 0 bases, with 16 bases sitting between them. The CDR3 is 15 amino acids. The DNA for the CDR3 is TGTGCCATCTATACTGACTGTAGCTCTGGAAACACCATATATTTT. Translation gives CAIYTDCSSGNTIYF.

V is TRBV9 and J is TRBJ1-2, with TRBD1 matching over 9 bases. The germline V gene has CDR1 SGDLS and CDR2 YYNGEE. J gave up 5 bases and V 0 bases, and 5 bases lay outside the gene matches. This CDR3 is 15 amino acids long. The CDR3 protein is CASSVDGTGRYGYTF. The CDR3 region has the DNA TGTGCCAGCAGCGTAGACGGGACAGGGCGGTATGGCTACACCTTC.

The chain has TRBV7-2 and TRBJ1-5, with D unresolved. The CDR3 has 16 residues. Germline V gene sequence: CDR1 SGHTA, CDR2 FQGNSA. The V and J ends lost 1 base and 5 bases respectively, with 15 bases between them. The CDR3 DNA reads TGTGCCAGCAGCTTAGAATTATCGGGTTATCATCAGCCCCAGCATTTT. Amino acid sequence: CASSLELSGYHQPQHF.

The chain combines TRBV19 with TRBJ1-4; 7 positions agree with TRBD1. Per germline, CDR1 LNHDA and CDR2 SQIVND (reference sequence). J was trimmed by 5 bases and V by 8 bases; bases with no gene match: 8. This CDR3 is built from 14 residues. The CDR3 sequence is CASETGALNEKLFF. DNA of the CDR3: TGTGCCAGTGAAACAGGGGCCCTGAATGAAAAACTGTTTTTT.

V and J are TRBV14 and TRBJ2-7; 7 nucleotides line up with TRBD1. The CDR3 sequence is 16 residues long. Trimming removed 0 bases from V and 5 bases from J; junction bases left unmatched: 10. The germline gives CDR1 SGHDN, CDR2 FVKESK. The CDR3 DNA sequence: TGTGCCAGCAGCCAAGACCCCTACAGGGGTTTCCACGAGCAGTACTTC. This gives the protein CASSQDPYRGFHEQYF.

V usage is TRBV6-5 and J usage is TRBJ2-7; possibly TRBD2 for D (7 bases). Deletions cut 0 bases from V and 4 bases from J, with 16 bases between. The CDR3 has 16 amino acids. The germline V gene encodes CDR1 MNHEY and CDR2 SVGAGI. CDR3 sequence: CASSYSMGGARYEQYF. The CDR3 DNA sequence: TGTGCCAGCAGTTACTCGATGGGGGGGGCTCGGTACGAGCAGTACTTC.

The rearrangement joins TRBV11-3 to TRBJ2-2; 7 bases align to TRBD1. Germline CDR1 SGHNT, CDR2 YENEEA. The V and J ends lost 3 bases and 6 bases, in that order; junction bases with no gene match: 4. CDR3 length: 14 amino acids. As DNA, the CDR3 is TGTGCCAGCAGCTTCCGAACAGGGGCCGGGGAGCTGTTTTTT. This translates into CASSFRTGAGELFF.

The chain employs TRBV18 and TRBJ2-2; 9 bases match TRBD1. The germline gives CDR1 KGHSH, CDR2 LQKENI. This CDR3 is built from 15 residues. J was trimmed by 6 bases and V by 3 bases; bases with no gene match: 5. CDR3 bases: TGTGCCAGCTCACCTGGGACAGGGATCCCCGGGGAGCTGTTTTTT. Translation gives CASSPGTGIPGELFF.

V is TRBV11-3 and J is TRBJ2-7, with D perhaps matching TRBD1 (6 bases). This CDR3 has 15 residues. CDR1 is SGHNT and CDR2 is YENEEA in the germline V gene. The ends were cut back, 4 bases at V and 1 base at J, with 14 bases in the middle. CDR3 sequence reads: CASSYRDISSYEQYF. CDR3 sequence (DNA): TGTGCCAGCAGCTACCGGGACATTTCGTCCTACGAGCAGTACTTC.

This chain joins TRBV19 and TRBJ1-4; possibly TRBD1 for D (5 bases). V was shortened by 7 bases and J by 8 bases, with 14 bases between the two germline ends. This CDR3 spans 13 amino acids. From germline, CDR1 is LNHDA and CDR2 SQIVND (reference sequence). CDR3 residues: CASKSAGKEKLFF. CDR3 DNA: TGTGCCAGTAAAAGTGCAGGGAAGGAAAAACTGTTTTTT.

For the CDR3, the DNA is TGTGCCATCAGTGAGGGACTAGCGGGGCCCAACAATGAGCAGTTCTTC. Protein product: CAISEGLAGPNNEQFF. The chain joins TRBV10-3 to TRBJ2-1, with 12 bases matching TRBD2. The trim removed 2 bases at V and 5 bases at J, leaving 4 bases unmatched. This CDR3 contains 16 residues. CDR1 is ENHRY, CDR2 SYGVKD, per germline.

In this sample, this clone turned up once. This sequence joins TRBV24-1 and TRBJ2-1, with D possibly being TRBD2 (5 bases). The CDR3 totals 16 residues. V lost 1 base, J lost 6 bases, and 15 bases lay in between. Germline V CDR1 and CDR2: KGHDR, SFDVKD. The CDR3 region has the DNA TGTGCCACCAGTGATTTTGGGAGCGGAGAACGCAATGAGCAGTTCTTC. It is translated as CATSDFGSGERNEQFF.

This clone appeared once. The rearrangement links TRBV5-1 to TRBJ2-1; D is undetermined. Trimming shortened V by 2 bases and J by 0 bases, and 9 bases separated the two germline ends. The CDR3 has 15 amino acids. Germline CDR1 is SGHRS and CDR2 is YFSETQ. CDR3 coding DNA: TGCGCCAGCAGCTTTGAAGACTTCTCCTACAATGAGCAGTTCTTC. It specifies CASSFEDFSYNEQFF.

This clone was counted a few times. The rearrangement links TRBV5-5 to TRBJ2-7; TRBD1 matches at 9 bases. Trimming took 3 bases from V and 0 from J; bases not matched to a gene: 7. The CDR3 is 16 residues long. Germline V gene data show CDR1 as SGHKS and CDR2 as YYEKEE (reference sequence). The CDR3, as DNA: TGTGCCAGCAGCTATCCCGGGACAGGGAGCTCCTACGAGCAGTACTTC. Residues: CASSYPGTGSSYEQYF.

The chain carries TRBV4-1 and TRBJ2-1, with 11 bases identical to TRBD2. The CDR3 sequence is 15 residues long. Unmatched junction bases numbered 7, after V lost 6 bases and J lost 6 bases. Germline values: CDR1 MGHRA, CDR2 YSYEKL. CDR3 coding DNA: TGCGCCAGCAGACTTAGCGGGAGGGCCAGCAATGAGCAGTTCTTC. This gives the protein CASRLSGRASNEQFF.

V usage is TRBV5-6 and J usage is TRBJ1-2; D is uncertain. The CDR3 runs to 16 residues. Germline V CDR1 and CDR2: SGHDT, YYEEEE. Trimming took off 2 bases at V and 5 bases at J, with 19 bases between the two ends. CDR3 in amino acids: CASSLLGSGGLYGYTF. The CDR3 DNA reads as TGTGCCAGCAGCTTATTAGGGTCCGGAGGCTTATATGGCTACACCTTC.

The chain employs TRBV19 and TRBJ2-1; 9 nucleotides match TRBD2. CDR1 is LNHDA, CDR2 SQIVND, per germline (reference sequence). V shed 7 bases and J 1 base; nucleotides not matched to a gene: 8. The CDR3 extends over 16 amino acids. The CDR3 DNA reads as TGTGCCAGTATGGGGCGGGAGGGCCGGTCCTACAATGAGCAGTTCTTC. This sequence encodes CASMGREGRSYNEQFF.